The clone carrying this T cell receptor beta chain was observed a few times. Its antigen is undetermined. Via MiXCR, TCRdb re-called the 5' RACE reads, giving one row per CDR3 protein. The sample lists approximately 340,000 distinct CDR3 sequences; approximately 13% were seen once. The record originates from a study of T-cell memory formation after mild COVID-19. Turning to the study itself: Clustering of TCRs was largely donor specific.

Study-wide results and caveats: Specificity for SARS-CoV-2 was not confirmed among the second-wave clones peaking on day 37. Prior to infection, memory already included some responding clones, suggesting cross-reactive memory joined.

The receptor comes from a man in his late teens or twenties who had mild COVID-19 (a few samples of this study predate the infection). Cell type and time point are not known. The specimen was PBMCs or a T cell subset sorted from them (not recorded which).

The chain's CDR3 is CASSTPASGVADTQYF. CDR3 in DNA: TGCGCCAGCAGCACCCCTGCTAGCGGGGTCGCAGATACGCAGTATTTT. This sequence joins TRBV5-1 and TRBJ2-3, with 9 bases identical to TRBD2. The germline gives CDR1 SGHRS, CDR2 YFSETQ. The trim removed 4 bases at V and 4 bases at J, leaving 10 bases unmatched. The CDR3 loop spans 16 amino acids.